This T cell receptor (beta chain) came from a study of CD8 T cells in Susac syndrome. Overall study results and limits: That the number of individuals in its TCR sequencing and HLA analysis was relatively small was acknowledged by the study.

A single count supports this clonotype. Its antigen is currently unknown. Relapsing-remitting disease, either stable or active, was present in the multiple sclerosis controls, who were treatment-naive patients. The CDR3 has 15 amino acids. Looked up from germline, CDR1 is LNHDA and CDR2 is SQIVND (reference sequence). V shed 5 bases and J 6 bases; nucleotides not matched to a gene: 11. RNA totalling about 0.5 to 1 ug underwent reverse transcription with random hexamers. It was immunoSEQ multiplex PCR that amplified TCR beta CDR3 across 54 Vbeta and 13 Jbeta. Using its own MiXCR run on the immunoSEQ multiplex PCR reads, TCRdb lists one record per CDR3 protein. The data show about 430,000 distinct CDR3 sequences, approximately 85% seen once.

The receptor was derived from a human donor with multiple sclerosis. Sequencing used CD8+ T cells from PBMCs. The V gene is TRBV19, the J gene TRBJ2-7; 9 bases agree with TRBD2. The CDR3 here is CASSVDPAGGREQYF. In DNA, the CDR3 is TGTGCCAGTAGTGTCGACCCCGCGGGGGGGCGCGAGCAGTACTTC.